Sequencing of this T cell receptor (beta chain) was carried out in a study of blood T cell repertoires in COVID-19. The table came from immunoSEQ multiplex PCR; TCRdb's copy has only in-frame clones and leaves some out. The sample lists 150,000 to 200,000 clones, 65% to 90% seen once, with around 8.6% in the top ten. CDR1 and CDR2 (germline): ENHRY, SYGVKD. The CDR3 is 13 amino acids. V was shortened by 2 bases and J by 7 bases, with 11 bases between the two germline ends. This clone has a single count. Sequencing was carried out using peripheral blood. This sequence joins TRBV10-3 and TRBJ1-1, with D perhaps matching TRBD1 (5 bases). This TCR derives from a man aged 50-59 years with active or convalescent COVID-19. The CDR3 region has the DNA TGTGCCATCAGTGAGCCAAACAGGTTTGAAGCTTTCTTT. Encoded protein: CAISEPNRFEAFF.